This T cell receptor beta chain was recorded in a study of identical twins. Every sampled donor was Caucasian and healthy. Germline CDR1 and CDR2: SGHRS and YFSETQ. The CDR3 spans 15 residues. With 4 bases clipped from V and 10 bases from J, the junction kept 9 bases outside the gene matches. In TCRdb, the 5' RACE reads were re-called with MiXCR into one record per CDR3 protein. The sample includes hundreds of thousands of distinct CDR3 sequences, 5.5% to 6.5% of them seen just once. This clonotype was detected ten times or more. Its antigen is currently unknown. Study-wide findings and caveats: Some out-of-frame alpha sequences were shared by twins, and these showed excess low generation probability. With monozygotic twins, out-of-frame TCR alpha sharing exceeded what models estimated. There were fewer insertions in abundant cord blood beta clonotypes, but memory repertoires showed no such pattern.

The source is a man aged 18 to 30 in good health. The rearrangement joins TRBV5-1 to TRBJ2-1; 12 nucleotides line up with TRBD1. Material for sequencing was naive T cells sorted from blood. CDR3 region: CASSLGTGGDREQFF. CDR3 in DNA: TGCGCCAGCAGCCTCGGGACAGGGGGCGATCGGGAGCAGTTCTTC. Variable domain in full (rest from reference TRBV5-1 and TRBJ2-1): KAGVTQTPRYLIKTRGQQVTLSCSPISGHRSVSWYQQTPGQGLQFLFEYFSETQRNKGNFPGRFSGRQFSNSRSEMNVSTLELGDSALYLCASSLGTGGDREQFFGPGTRLTVL.